The 30 T cell receptor beta chains in this list originate from one sample, sequenced in a study of T cells in tumors after PD-1 blockade. The table came from immunoSEQ multiplex PCR; TCRdb's copy has only in-frame clones and leaves some out. The sample records 4,500 to 6,000 clones, around 68% being singletons. The sequencing here drew on tumor tissue, taken before anti-PD-1 treatment. The receptors originated from a human donor with basal cell carcinoma.

The count of this clone is one. CDR3 region: CASSQVEQNYGYTF. In nucleotides, the CDR3 is TGTGCCAGCAGCCAAGTAGAACAGAACTATGGCTACACCTTC. This sequence joins TRBV3-1 (or the pseudogene TRBV3-2) and TRBJ1-2; D is unclear. CDR3 size: 14 residues. Germline CDR1 reads LGHDT; CDR2 reads YNNKEL (reference sequence). Trimming cost V 1 base and J 2 bases, with 8 bases left between them.

Comment on this clone: At one end, the junction sequence differs from germline, possibly due to a read error. This chain connects TRBV7-2 to TRBJ1-1; possible D gene TRBD1, 6 bases. Germline V gene lookup returns CDR1 SGHTA and CDR2 FQGNSA. The CDR3 totals 16 residues. DNA of the CDR3: TGTGCCAGCAACTTACCGGGACACATATTGAACACTGAAGCTTTCTTT. It is translated as CASNLPGHILNTEAFF.

The CDR3 sequence: CAWRTGGGNTIYF. In DNA, the CDR3 is TGTGCCTGGCGGACAGGGGGCGGAAACACCATATATTTT. V usage is TRBV30 and J usage is TRBJ1-3; 11 bases align to TRBD1. This CDR3 has 13 amino acids. The V segment lost 5 bases and the J segment 4 bases; nucleotides outside the gene matches: 1. CDR1 GTSNPN and CDR2 SVGIG come from the germline V gene (reference sequence).

The genes are TRBV7-8 and TRBJ1-4; possible D gene TRBD1, 5 bases. The V end lost 6 bases, the J end lost 3 bases, and 14 bases lay between the germline ends. The CDR3 spans 15 residues. Germline CDR1 reads SGHVS; CDR2 reads FQNEAQ. CDR3 sequence: CASSFQPGANEKLFF. CDR3 nucleotide sequence: TGTGCCAGCAGTTTCCAACCGGGGGCTAATGAAAAACTGTTTTTT.

This clone was recorded a few times. Other DNA sequences of this sample code for an identical CDR3. The chain uses TRBV9 and TRBJ2-3, with 12 nucleotides matching TRBD2. V was clipped by 0 bases and J by 0 bases; unmatched bases: 5. This CDR3 has 18 residues. Germline CDR1 is SGDLS and CDR2 is YYNGEE. The CDR3, as DNA: TGTGCCAGCAGCGTAGCTACTAGCGGGGGGCTTAGCACAGATACGCAGTATTTT. Its protein is CASSVATSGGLSTDTQYF.

This clone is large by share. V is TRBV6-4 and J is TRBJ2-5; D is possibly TRBD2 (6 bases). This CDR3 has 14 residues. V dropped 6 bases and J dropped 2 bases, with 13 bases sitting between them. Looked up from germline, CDR1 is MRHNA and CDR2 is SNTAGT. DNA for the CDR3: TGTGCCAGCAGGGGGCTAGCGCCTCAAGAGACCCAGTACTTC. This translates into CASRGLAPQETQYF.

The J gene is TRBJ2-5, the V gene TRBV30, with D tentatively TRBD1 or TRBD2 (5 bases each). The CDR3 covers 16 residues. Trimming took off 2 bases at V and 9 bases at J, with 25 bases between the two ends. Germline V CDR1 and CDR2: GTSNPN, SVGIG (reference sequence). CDR3 nucleotides: TGTGCCTGGAGTCCATCCTTGAGGGGCGGACGTGTGGCCCAGTACTTC. Its protein product is CAWSPSLRGGRVAQYF.

This chain connects TRBV14 to TRBJ2-7, with D perhaps given as TRBD1 or TRBD2 (6 bases each). Looked up from germline, CDR1 is SGHDN and CDR2 is FVKESK. The CDR3 has 14 residues. V was pared by 5 bases and J by 7 bases, with 18 bases between. CDR3 in amino acids: CASSKAYRDSEQYF. CDR3 bases: TGTGCCAGCAGCAAAGCTTACAGGGACTCGGAGCAGTACTTC.

The rearrangement uses TRBV18 and TRBJ1-1; D ambiguous. The V end lost 2 bases, the J end lost 4 bases, and 8 bases lay between the germline ends. Germline CDR1 and CDR2: KGHSH and LQKENI. There are 13 residues in the CDR3. The CDR3 DNA reads as TGTGCCAGCTCACCATACGGTTTCACTGAAGCTTTCTTT. It is translated as CASSPYGFTEAFF.

In its sample, this clone was seen a few times. The chain has TRBV13 and TRBJ2-1, with 8 bases lining up with TRBD2. With V trimmed by 3 bases and J by 1 base, 2 bases remained unmatched. Germline V gives CDR1 PRHDT, CDR2 FYEKMQ (reference sequence). This CDR3 contains 15 residues. The CDR3, as DNA: TGTGCCAGCAGCTTCGGCGGGGGGTCCTACAATGAGCAGTTCTTC. Amino acids: CASSFGGGSYNEQFF. Using reference TRBV13 and TRBJ2-1 for the parts outside the CDR3, the full variable domain is AAGVIQSPRHLIKEKRETATLKCYPIPRHDTVYWYQQGPGQDPQFLISFYEKMQSDKGSIPDRFSAQQFSDYHSELNMSSLELGDSALYFCASSFGGGSYNEQFFGPGTRLTVL.

This clone was seen a few times. The V gene is TRBV18, the J gene TRBJ1-1, with D unclear. CDR3 length: 14 residues. Germline values: CDR1 KGHSH, CDR2 LQKENI. V was shortened by 6 bases and J by 0 bases, with 11 bases between the two germline ends. CDR3 loop: CASSADGLNTEAFF. The CDR3 nucleotides read TGTGCCAGCTCGGCGGACGGACTGAACACTGAAGCTTTCTTT.

By sample share, this clone is medium-sized (0.01 to 0.1%). V is TRBV3-1 (or the pseudogene TRBV3-2) and J is TRBJ2-1; no firm D call. Germline lookup yields CDR1 LGHDT and CDR2 YNNKEL (reference sequence). Deletions cut 4 bases from V and 10 bases from J, with 11 bases between. CDR3 length equals 12 residues. In nucleotides, the CDR3 is TGTGCCAGCAGCCCTACCGGACCCGAGCAGTTCTTC. Encoded protein: CASSPTGPEQFF.

This chain connects TRBV14 to TRBJ2-7, with D hard to call. This CDR3 region has 13 residues. V lost 4 bases to trimming and J lost 5 bases, with 12 bases between them. Germline loops: CDR1 SGHDN, CDR2 FVKESK. In DNA form, the CDR3 reads TGTGCCAGCAGCCTAATGTTCACTAACGAGCAGTACTTC. Translation: CASSLMFTNEQYF.

CDR3 sequence: CASSQNGLAGGNEQFF. The CDR3 DNA reads as TGCGCCAGCAGCCAAAATGGACTAGCGGGAGGTAATGAGCAGTTCTTC. V usage is TRBV4-1 and J usage is TRBJ2-1, with TRBD2 identical over 14 bases. The CDR3 runs 16 residues. Germline CDR1 and CDR2: MGHRA and YSYEKL. J was trimmed by 7 bases and V by 2 bases; bases with no gene match: 4.

The chain employs TRBV5-8 and TRBJ1-1, with TRBD1 matching 8 bases. Germline CDR1 SGHTS, CDR2 YDEGEE. The CDR3 is 16 amino acids. V lost 0 bases to trimming and J lost 3 bases; unmatched junction nucleotides: 7. Here the CDR3 reads CASSLGVQGVDTEAFF. In DNA, the CDR3 is TGTGCCAGCAGCTTGGGGGTACAGGGGGTCGACACTGAAGCTTTCTTT.

This chain connects TRBV19 to TRBJ1-2, with 7 bases lining up with TRBD1. Germline V gene lookup returns CDR1 LNHDA and CDR2 SQIVND (reference sequence). V lost 10 bases and J lost 0; bases outside the gene matches: 5. The CDR3 loop spans 13 amino acids. The CDR3 DNA follows: TGTGCCACCACTACAGGGGCTAACTATGGCTACACCTTC. Translating it yields CATTTGANYGYTF.

The J gene is TRBJ1-5, the V gene TRBV24-1; no definite D call. The CDR3 loop spans 17 amino acids. Trimming took off 4 bases at V and 0 bases at J, with 15 bases between the two ends. The germline V gene encodes CDR1 KGHDR and CDR2 SFDVKD. The CDR3 DNA sequence: TGTGCCACCAGTGAAGGAGGGCGGGAGTATAGCAATCAGCCCCAGCATTTT. Translated: CATSEGGREYSNQPQHF.

This clone was found a few times. The V gene is TRBV19, the J gene TRBJ1-2, with 8 bases matching TRBD1. The CDR3 covers 15 residues. V shed 3 bases, J shed 8 bases, and the junction held 11 bases outside the gene matches. Germline loops: CDR1 LNHDA, CDR2 SQIVND (reference sequence). CDR3 residues: CASSIAWTGTSGYTF. The CDR3 nucleotides read TGTGCCAGTAGTATTGCATGGACAGGGACCTCCGGCTACACCTTC.

This clone is labeled medium-sized. The rearrangement uses TRBV30 and TRBJ2-6; D gene unclear. Germline V gene sequence: CDR1 GTSNPN, CDR2 SVGIG (reference sequence). This CDR3 has 14 amino acids. Trimming cost V 8 bases and J 0 bases, with 11 bases left between them. CDR3: CARAGNSGANVLTF. Written as DNA, the CDR3 is TGTGCCCGGGCCGGAAACTCTGGGGCCAACGTCCTGACTTTC.

The gene calls are TRBV11-3 and TRBJ2-1; TRBD1 agrees at 10 bases. The CDR3 has 13 residues. Germline CDR1 is SGHNT and CDR2 is YENEEA. The V and J ends lost 1 base and 12 bases, in that order; junction bases with no gene match: 3. Here the CDR3 DNA reads TGTGCCAGCAGCTTAGGACAGGGGGCAGGGCAGTTCTTC. It yields the protein CASSLGQGAGQFF.

This clone came up a few times. This chain uses TRBV27 with TRBJ2-1; 7 positions match TRBD1. Germline V gene data show CDR1 as MNHEY and CDR2 as SMNVEV (reference sequence). CDR3 size: 13 residues. With 7 bases clipped from V and 3 bases from J, the junction kept 3 bases outside the gene matches. The CDR3 DNA reads as TGTGCCAGCAAGGGACAGAACTACAATGAGCAGTTCTTC. It is translated as CASKGQNYNEQFF.

This chain joins TRBV7-9 and TRBJ1-1; no definite D call. Germline V CDR1 and CDR2: SEHNR, FQNEAQ (reference sequence). V dropped 5 bases and J dropped 7 bases, with 11 bases sitting between them. The CDR3 has 12 amino acids. CDR3 in DNA: TGTGCCAGCAGCCCCTCGCATCTTGAAGCTTTCTTT. This translates into CASSPSHLEAFF.

J is TRBJ2-5 and V is TRBV20-1; D may be TRBD1 (6 bases). V gave up 7 bases and J gave up 3 bases, with 9 bases separating them. Germline V lookup: CDR1 DFQATT, CDR2 SNEGSKA (reference sequence). The CDR3 extends over 11 amino acids. The CDR3 DNA sequence: TGCAGTGGACAGGTGAAAGAGACCCAGTACTTC. It encodes CSGQVKETQYF.

CDR3 loop: CASSLWRDTEAFF. The CDR3 nucleotides read TGTGCCAGCAGCCTCTGGCGTGACACTGAAGCTTTCTTT. J is TRBJ1-1 and V is TRBV7-9, with D hard to call. The V end was cut by 5 bases, the J end by 3 bases, with 10 bases between. The CDR3 is 13 residues long. Germline values: CDR1 SEHNR, CDR2 FQNEAQ (reference sequence).

The chain employs TRBV7-9 and TRBJ1-3; D is possibly TRBD1 (5 bases). The ends were cut back, 5 bases at V and 2 bases at J, with 22 bases in the middle. The CDR3 is 18 amino acids. Germline CDR1 is SEHNR and CDR2 is FQNEAQ (reference sequence). The CDR3 sequence is CASSRRRQGEGAGNTIYF. DNA of the CDR3: TGTGCCAGCAGCCGAAGGAGGCAGGGCGAAGGCGCTGGAAACACCATATATTTT.

This chain links TRBV6-5 with TRBJ1-3, with a tentative D call TRBD1 (5 bases). CDR1 is MNHEY and CDR2 is SVGAGI in the germline V gene. This CDR3 is built from 12 residues. The V end lost 9 bases, the J end lost 7 bases, and 13 bases lay between the germline ends. The CDR3 is CASFSGGNTIYF. The CDR3 coding sequence is TGTGCCAGTTTTTCGGGGGGTAACACCATATATTTT.

The chain combines TRBV7-2 with TRBJ2-7; D may match TRBD1 or TRBD2 (5 bases each). Germline values: CDR1 SGHTA, CDR2 FQGNSA. This CDR3 has 15 amino acids. V lost 5 bases and J lost 1, with 15 bases in between. The DNA for the CDR3 is TGTGCCAGCAGCGCCCGGGGCAGGCAATCCTACGAGCAGTACTTC. The encoded protein is CASSARGRQSYEQYF.

The rearrangement joins TRBV10-3 to TRBJ1-1, with a possible D match to TRBD1 (5 bases). CDR1 ENHRY and CDR2 SYGVKD come from the germline V gene. CDR3 length: 13 residues. V shed 6 bases and J shed 1 base, with 9 bases lying between them. Here the CDR3 reads CAIRLQENTEAFF. The CDR3 DNA reads TGTGCCATCAGGTTACAGGAGAACACTGAAGCTTTCTTT.

This clone showed up just once. This chain links TRBV6-5 with TRBJ1-6; D is perhaps TRBD1 (6 bases). Trimming left V 1 base short and J 2 bases short, with 9 bases between. Germline V CDR1 and CDR2: MNHEY, SVGAGI. CDR3 size: 16 residues. CDR3: CASSYWQGTYNSPLHF. The CDR3 coding sequence is TGTGCCAGCAGTTACTGGCAGGGGACCTATAATTCACCCCTCCACTTT.

The chain carries TRBV19 and TRBJ1-1; D ambiguous. Trimming removed 6 bases from V and 11 bases from J, with 19 bases in between. This CDR3 has 13 residues. Looked up from germline, CDR1 is LNHDA and CDR2 is SQIVND (reference sequence). CDR3 residues: CASSSLGGSVAFF. In DNA, the CDR3 is TGTGCCAGTAGCAGCCTGGGTGGGAGCGTCGCTTTCTTT.